This T cell receptor beta chain was documented in a study of post-analysis software for immune sequencing data (dated by TCRdb to 2014 to 2015). For context, the study as a whole: Recorded disease courses included relapsing-remitting, secondary progressive and progressive-relapsing multiple sclerosis, with some patients lacking subtype annotation. A subset of samples was prepared in parallel using single-end sample barcoding, then pooled and co-amplified after Illumina adapter ligation. The multiple sclerosis patient repertoires were compared with 10 to 12 previously published healthy control repertoires from donors aged 6 to 25 years. General conclusions and limits of the study: Patients showed significantly higher frequencies than controls for a handful of TRBV segments, among them TRBV5-6, TRBV5-1 and TRBV20-1. The multiple sclerosis patient group was slightly younger than the control group. Strong co-clustering of samples prepared in the same batch was shown by direct clustering with F measure, prompting a batch-effect correction. Multiple sclerosis patients had significantly lower normalized Chao1 diversity than controls, a result that suggests substantial peripheral T-cell clonal expansion.

A remark on this clonotype: No antigen is known for it. One base away there is no much larger clone; base qualities are not given.

To demonstrate the VDJtools post-analysis software, TCR beta repertoires were profiled from the peripheral blood of roughly 12 young patients with multiple sclerosis. The multiple sclerosis patients were children and adolescents between roughly 6 and 16 years of age. The library was made by PCR. The run used an Illumina HiSeq 2500. Unique molecular identifiers were incorporated into TCR beta cDNA libraries to reduce PCR and sequencing biases. Roughly 0.5 million cDNA molecules were obtained per 1 to 10 million input T cells, so each molecule approximated one T cell. The patient libraries were prepared and sequenced using the same protocol as the earlier healthy control dataset. Samples belonging to the same batch were prepared together, multiplexed and sequenced on a shared HiSeq lane. The authors' pipeline ran thus. MIGEC was used to process the raw barcoded reads, and molecular identifier groups with only a single read were discarded before consensus assembly and CDR3 extraction. Clonotype tables were post-analysed with VDJtools, normalizing diversity by down-sampling all datasets to the smallest sample size. In repertoire overlap clustering, CDR3 amino acid sequences, but not nucleotide sequences, were matched to correct batch-related cross-sample contamination. The public reads were reprocessed in TCRdb via fastp at Q25 and MiXCR, keeping in-frame beta chains. Duplicate CDR3 protein sequences are folded into a single record with the most common DNA and genes. These V and J calls rely on TCRdb rather than the paper's analysis. The sample table contains fewer than 850,000 distinct CDR3 sequences; only one count was recorded for less than 35% of them. The top ten hold approximately 0.55% of the sample.

In the germline V gene, CDR1 corresponds to SGDLS and CDR2 to YYNGEE. V loses 4 bases of germline sequence and J loses 0 bases, and the interval between the two ends is 20 bases. Measured from the cysteine to the phenylalanine, the CDR3 is 18 residues long. Only CDR3 DNA remains: 54 bases, in frame from the first base. The clonotype originates from a girl aged 10 to 17 with multiple sclerosis. The sequence is built from TRBV9 and TRBJ2-1, with no confidently assigned D gene. Sequenced input: blood. The CDR3 reads CASSFRAHPWGSYNEQFF. The base sequence is TGTGCCAGCAGCTTTCGGGCCCACCCTTGGGGCTCCTACAATGAGCAGTTCTTC.